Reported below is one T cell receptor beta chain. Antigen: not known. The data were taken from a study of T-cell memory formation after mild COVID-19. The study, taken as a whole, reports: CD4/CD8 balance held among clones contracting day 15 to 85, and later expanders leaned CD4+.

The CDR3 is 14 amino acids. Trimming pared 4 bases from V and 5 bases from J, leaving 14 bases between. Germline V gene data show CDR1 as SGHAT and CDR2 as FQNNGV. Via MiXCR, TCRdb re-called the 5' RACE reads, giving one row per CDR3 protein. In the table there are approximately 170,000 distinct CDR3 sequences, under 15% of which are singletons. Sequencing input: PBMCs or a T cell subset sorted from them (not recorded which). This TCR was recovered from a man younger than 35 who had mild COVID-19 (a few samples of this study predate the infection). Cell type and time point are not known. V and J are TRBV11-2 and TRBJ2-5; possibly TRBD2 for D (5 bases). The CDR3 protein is CASSSRRRAETQYF. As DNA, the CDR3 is TGTGCCAGCAGCTCCCGGAGGAGAGCGGAGACCCAGTACTTC.